The clone carrying this T cell receptor beta chain showed up many times. Antigen specificity is unknown. The ends were cut back, 3 bases at V and 5 bases at J, with 11 bases in the middle. This CDR3 is 13 amino acids long. Germline CDR1 reads SGDLS; CDR2 reads YYNGEE. The PBMCs were taken from approximately 9.7 ml of fresh peripheral blood. TCR beta CDR3 regions were amplified from RNA. HTBI primers were used for first-round RT-PCR of the TCR CDR3. TCRdb independently ran MiXCR on the multiplex PCR reads; one entry per CDR3 protein. The sample has hundreds of thousands of distinct CDR3 sequences, about two fifths seen once. This sample is drawn from a study of T cells in Graves' hyperthyroidism and ophthalmopathy. Regarding the study as a whole: Blood also contained most expanded thyroid clonotypes above 0.001.

Sequenced input: blood. The rearrangement joins TRBV9 to TRBJ2-5; no firm D call. The source of this sequence is a man aged 18 to 35 with Graves' hyperthyroidism. The CDR3 DNA reads as TGTGCCAGCAGCGAATCCTCCTGGGAGACCCAGTACTTC. This sequence encodes CASSESSWETQYF.